What follows are 16 T cell receptor beta chains derived from one specimen sequenced in a study of cytomegalovirus exposure and HLA in healthy donors. 60 Vbeta and 13 Jbeta primers were used in PCR. Produced via immunoSEQ multiplex PCR; TCRdb's table is partial and in-frame only. The table includes just under 150,000 clones, around 75% detected once. The sequenced material came from PBMCs. The receptors shown here come from a woman aged 25-40 years in good health and CMV-seronegative.

The rearrangement links TRBV27 to TRBJ1-1; D is ambiguous. CDR1 MNHEY and CDR2 SMNVEV come from the germline V gene (reference sequence). This CDR3 is 13 amino acids long. Trimming cost V 3 bases and J 4 bases, with 9 bases left between them. Here the CDR3 reads CASSFQHTTEAFF. In nucleotides, the CDR3 is TGTGCCAGCAGTTTTCAACACACCACTGAAGCTTTCTTT.

Details on this clone: An end of the junction differs from the germline gene, which may be a read error. The chain couples TRBV10-3 to TRBJ2-7; D uncertain. The CDR3 consists of 14 residues. CDR1 and CDR2 (germline): ENHRY, SYGVKD. CDR3 bases: TGTGCCATCAGTGAGTCTACTGACTCCTACGGGCAGTACTTC. Its translation is CAISESTDSYGQYF.

In its sample, this clone was seen once. CDR3 bases: TGCAGCGTTGAAGGGACAGTTTATGGCTACACCTTC. This sequence encodes CSVEGTVYGYTF. The chain is built from TRBV29-1 and TRBJ1-2, with D perhaps matching TRBD1 (6 bases). Germline CDR1 reads SQVTM; CDR2 reads ANQGSEA. The germline V and J ends were trimmed by 1 base and 5 bases, with 8 bases remaining between them. The CDR3 is 12 amino acids.

The chain combines TRBV28 with TRBJ1-5; the D gene is possibly TRBD1 (5 bases). Between the trimmed V and J ends, which lost 5 bases and 6 bases, there was a span of 17 bases. This CDR3 has 15 amino acids. Germline V gives CDR1 MDHEN, CDR2 SYDVKM. CDR3 in DNA: TGTGCCAGCAGTACGTTAGGCAGGGTTTTTCAGCCCCAGCATTTT. Its translation is CASSTLGRVFQPQHF.

The chain has TRBV20-1 and TRBJ2-1; perhaps TRBD2 as D (5 bases). CDR1 is DFQATT, CDR2 SNEGSKA, per germline (reference sequence). Deletions cut 5 bases from V and 7 bases from J, with 9 bases between. This CDR3 contains 11 residues. The CDR3 DNA reads TGCAGTGCTCGACTATCTAATGAGCAGTTCTTC. The encoded protein is CSARLSNEQFF.

For the CDR3, the DNA is TGCGCCAGCAGCACCGGGACTAGCGTCACAGATACGCAGTATTTT. It codes for CASSTGTSVTDTQYF. The V call is TRBV10-1, the J call TRBJ2-3, with TRBD2 matching over 10 bases. The CDR3 extends over 15 amino acids. CDR1 and CDR2 (germline): WNHNN, SYGVQD (reference sequence). The V gene end was trimmed by 6 bases and the J gene end by 2 bases; junction bases not matched to a gene: 5.

The sample holds one count of this clone. The chain is built from TRBV7-2 and TRBJ2-5; the match to TRBD1 covers 9 bases. After removal of 1 base from V and 11 bases from J, the junction contained 5 bases not matched to a gene. Germline lookup yields CDR1 SGHTA and CDR2 FQGNSA. The CDR3 has 13 amino acids. The CDR3 DNA reads TGTGCCAGCAGCTTAGAGTTGACAGGGGGGCAGTACTTC. As protein: CASSLELTGGQYF.

The genes are TRBV5-4 and TRBJ2-7; 7 nucleotides agree with TRBD2. This CDR3 has 16 amino acids. Germline V gives CDR1 SGHNT, CDR2 YYREEE (reference sequence). V trimming: 0 bases; J trimming: 7 bases; junction bases outside the gene matches: 13. In nucleotides, the CDR3 is TGTGCCAGCAGCTTGGCCGGTGGCGGGAGACATCGGGAGCAGTACTTC. This encodes CASSLAGGGRHREQYF.

In regard to this clone: Other nucleotide sequences from this sample produce the same CDR3. This chain joins TRBV18 and TRBJ1-3; D is unclear. Germline CDR1 KGHSH, CDR2 LQKENI. The CDR3 loop spans 13 amino acids. The V end lost 3 bases, the J end lost 3 bases, and 6 bases lay between the germline ends. The CDR3 region is CASSPSVGNTIYF. In DNA form, the CDR3 reads TGTGCCAGCTCACCGTCCGTTGGAAACACCATATATTTT.

V is TRBV2 and J is TRBJ2-1; a weak D match, TRBD1 (6 bases). This CDR3 region has 13 residues. Per germline, CDR1 SNHLY and CDR2 FYNNEI. V was clipped by 4 bases and J by 4 bases, with 8 bases between them. The CDR3: CASSVGQYNEQFF. As DNA, the CDR3 is TGTGCCAGCAGTGTTGGACAGTACAATGAGCAGTTCTTC.

This clone appeared once. This chain connects TRBV2 to TRBJ2-4, with 9 bases matching TRBD1. The CDR3 totals 14 residues. Looked up from germline, CDR1 is SNHLY and CDR2 is FYNNEI. The trim removed 4 bases at V and 9 bases at J, leaving 7 bases unmatched. The CDR3 is CASSGTGARGIQYF. CDR3 nucleotides: TGTGCCAGCAGTGGGACAGGGGCAAGGGGCATTCAGTACTTC.

V is TRBV5-1 and J is TRBJ1-1; 7 bases match TRBD1. The trim removed 7 bases at V and 5 bases at J, leaving 8 bases unmatched. The CDR3 runs 13 residues. Germline loops: CDR1 SGHRS, CDR2 YFSETQ. The CDR3 DNA reads TGCGCCAGCGAGACAGGGATGAGGACTGAAGCTTTCTTT. This encodes CASETGMRTEAFF.

The chain recombines TRBV30 with TRBJ2-7; the match to TRBD1 covers 7 bases. The germline V gene has CDR1 GTSNPN and CDR2 SVGIG (reference sequence). The CDR3 runs to 13 residues. V shed 3 bases and J 2 bases; nucleotides not matched to a gene: 4. DNA for the CDR3: TGTGCCTGGAGCTCCGGGACAGCCTACGAGCAGTACTTC. Its protein is CAWSSGTAYEQYF.

This sequence joins TRBV5-6 and TRBJ2-5; D perhaps matches TRBD1 (6 bases). The DNA end is a closer match to TRBJ2-7, so the J assignment may be wrong. The CDR3 has 14 amino acids. The germline CDR1 and CDR2 sequences are SGHDT and YYEEEE. In DNA form, the CDR3 reads TGTGCCAGCAGCTTGGGACAGGTCTTCTACGAGCAGTACTTC. It codes for CASSLGQVFYEQYF.

The gene calls are TRBV7-9 and TRBJ2-7; 7 nucleotides align to TRBD2. This CDR3 is built from 14 residues. With V trimmed by 1 base and J by 2 bases, 2 bases remained unmatched. In germline, CDR1 is SEHNR, CDR2 FQNEAQ (reference sequence). CDR3 in amino acids: CASSLDGGTYEQYF. DNA of the CDR3: TGTGCCAGCAGCTTAGACGGGGGGACCTACGAGCAGTACTTC.

This clone was found once. This chain links TRBV7-2 with TRBJ1-1; 7 nucleotides line up with TRBD1. J lost 3 bases, V lost 4 bases, and 5 bases had no gene match. CDR3 length: 14 residues. The germline gives CDR1 SGHTA, CDR2 FQGNSA. This chain's CDR3 is CASSSGGFDTEAFF. The CDR3 DNA follows: TGTGCCAGCAGCTCAGGGGGATTCGACACTGAAGCTTTCTTT.